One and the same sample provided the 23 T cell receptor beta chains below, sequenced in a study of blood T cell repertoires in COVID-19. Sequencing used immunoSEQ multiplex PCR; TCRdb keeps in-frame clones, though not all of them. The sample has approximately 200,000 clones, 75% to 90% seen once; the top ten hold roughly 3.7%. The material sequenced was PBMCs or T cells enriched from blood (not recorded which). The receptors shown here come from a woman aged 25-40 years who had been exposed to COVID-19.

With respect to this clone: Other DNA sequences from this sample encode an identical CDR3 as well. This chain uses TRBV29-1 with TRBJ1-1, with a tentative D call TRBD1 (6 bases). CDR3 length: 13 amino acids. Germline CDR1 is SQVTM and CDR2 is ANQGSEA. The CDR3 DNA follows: TGCAGTGGAATAACAGGGAAGGGGACTGAAGCTTTCTTT. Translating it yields CSGITGKGTEAFF.

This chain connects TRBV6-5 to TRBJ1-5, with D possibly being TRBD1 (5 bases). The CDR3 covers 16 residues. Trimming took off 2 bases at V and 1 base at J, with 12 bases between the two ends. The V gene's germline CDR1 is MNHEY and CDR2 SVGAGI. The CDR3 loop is CASSYGRRASNQPQHF. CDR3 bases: TGTGCCAGCAGTTACGGGCGCAGGGCAAGCAATCAGCCCCAGCATTTT.

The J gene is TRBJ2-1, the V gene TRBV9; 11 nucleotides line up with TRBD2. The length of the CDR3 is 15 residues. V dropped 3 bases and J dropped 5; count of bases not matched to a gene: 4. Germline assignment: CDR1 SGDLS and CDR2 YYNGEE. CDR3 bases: TGTGCCAGCAGCGCTACTAGCGGGAGACACAATGAGCAGTTCTTC. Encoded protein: CASSATSGRHNEQFF.

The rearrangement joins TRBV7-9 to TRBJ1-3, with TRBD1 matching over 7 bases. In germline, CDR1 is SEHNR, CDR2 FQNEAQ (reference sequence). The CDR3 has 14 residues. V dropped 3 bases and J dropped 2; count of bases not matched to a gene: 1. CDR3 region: CASSFGTAGNTIYF. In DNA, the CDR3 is TGTGCCAGCAGCTTCGGGACAGCTGGAAACACCATATATTTT.

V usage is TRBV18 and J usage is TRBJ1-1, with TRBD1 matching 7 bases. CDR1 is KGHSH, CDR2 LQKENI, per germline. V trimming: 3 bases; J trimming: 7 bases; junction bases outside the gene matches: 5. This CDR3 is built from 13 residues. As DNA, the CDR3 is TGTGCCAGCTCACCGTCGGGACAGCTTGAAGCTTTCTTT. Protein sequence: CASSPSGQLEAFF.

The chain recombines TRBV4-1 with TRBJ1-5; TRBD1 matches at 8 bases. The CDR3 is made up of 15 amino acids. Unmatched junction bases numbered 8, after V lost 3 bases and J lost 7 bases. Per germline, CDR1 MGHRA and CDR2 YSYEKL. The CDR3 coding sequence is TGCGCCAGCAGCCACTCAGGGGGCTTGGACCAGCCCCAGCATTTT. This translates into CASSHSGGLDQPQHF.

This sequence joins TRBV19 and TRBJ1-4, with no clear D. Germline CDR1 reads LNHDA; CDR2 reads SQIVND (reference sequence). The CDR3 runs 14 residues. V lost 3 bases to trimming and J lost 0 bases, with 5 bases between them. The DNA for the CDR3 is TGTGCCAGTAGTATTCCCTCAACTAATGAAAAACTGTTTTTT. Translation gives CASSIPSTNEKLFF.

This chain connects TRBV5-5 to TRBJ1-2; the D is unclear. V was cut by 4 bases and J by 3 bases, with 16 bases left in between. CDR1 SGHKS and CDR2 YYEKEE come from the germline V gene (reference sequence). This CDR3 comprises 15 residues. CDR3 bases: TGTGCCAGCAGCCCCCTAGGTCTCTCCCACTATGGCTACACCTTC. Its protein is CASSPLGLSHYGYTF.

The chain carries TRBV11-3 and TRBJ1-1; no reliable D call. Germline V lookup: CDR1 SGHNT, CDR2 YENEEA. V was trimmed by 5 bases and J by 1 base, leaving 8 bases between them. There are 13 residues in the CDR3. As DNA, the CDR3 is TGTGCCAGCAGCACCTACTCGAACACTGAAGCTTTCTTT. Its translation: CASSTYSNTEAFF.

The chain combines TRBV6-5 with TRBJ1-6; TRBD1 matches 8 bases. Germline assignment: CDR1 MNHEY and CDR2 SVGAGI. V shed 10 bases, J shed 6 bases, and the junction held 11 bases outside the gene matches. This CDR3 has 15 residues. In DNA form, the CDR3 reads TGTGCCACCCAGGGGGCGCGGATTAGTAATTCACCCCTCCACTTT. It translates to CATQGARISNSPLHF.

CDR3 DNA sequence: TGTGCCAGCAGTGACACAGGGGTGATTGAAAAACTGTTTTTT. Its translation: CASSDTGVIEKLFF. The V gene is TRBV6-1, the J gene TRBJ1-4, with 7 bases that match TRBD1. From germline, CDR1 is MNHNS and CDR2 SASEGT. J was trimmed by 7 bases and V by 3 bases; bases with no gene match: 5. This CDR3 has 14 amino acids.

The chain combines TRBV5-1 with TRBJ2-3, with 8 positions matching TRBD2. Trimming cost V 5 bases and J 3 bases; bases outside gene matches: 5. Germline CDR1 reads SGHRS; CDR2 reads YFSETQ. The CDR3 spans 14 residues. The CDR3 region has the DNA TGCGCCAGCAGGGGACGGGAGGGAACAGATACGCAGTATTTT. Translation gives CASRGREGTDTQYF.

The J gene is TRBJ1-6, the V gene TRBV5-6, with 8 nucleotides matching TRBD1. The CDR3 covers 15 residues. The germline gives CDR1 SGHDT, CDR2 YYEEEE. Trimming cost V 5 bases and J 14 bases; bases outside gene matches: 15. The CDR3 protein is CASSFGQGSSQTLHF. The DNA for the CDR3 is TGTGCCAGCAGTTTCGGACAGGGATCGTCTCAAACCCTCCACTTT.

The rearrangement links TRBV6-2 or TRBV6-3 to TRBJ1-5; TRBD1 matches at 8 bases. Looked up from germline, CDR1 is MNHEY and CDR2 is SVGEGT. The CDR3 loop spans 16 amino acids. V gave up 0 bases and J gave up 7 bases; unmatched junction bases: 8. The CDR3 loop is CASSYSVGTGEQPQHF. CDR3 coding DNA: TGTGCCAGCAGTTACTCGGTGGGGACAGGTGAACAGCCCCAGCATTTT.

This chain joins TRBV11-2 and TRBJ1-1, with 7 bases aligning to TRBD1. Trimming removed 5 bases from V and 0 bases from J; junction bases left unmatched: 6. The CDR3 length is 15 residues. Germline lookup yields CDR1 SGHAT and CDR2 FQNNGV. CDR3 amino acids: CASSILTGMNTEAFF. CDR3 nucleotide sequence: TGTGCCAGCAGCATATTGACAGGGATGAACACTGAAGCTTTCTTT. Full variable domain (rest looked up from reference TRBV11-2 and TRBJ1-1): EAGVAQSPRYKIIEKRQSVAFWCNPISGHATLYWYQQILGQGPKLLIQFQNNGVVDDSQLPKDRFSAERLKGVDSTLKIQPAKLEDSAVYLCASSILTGMNTEAFFGQGTRLTVV.

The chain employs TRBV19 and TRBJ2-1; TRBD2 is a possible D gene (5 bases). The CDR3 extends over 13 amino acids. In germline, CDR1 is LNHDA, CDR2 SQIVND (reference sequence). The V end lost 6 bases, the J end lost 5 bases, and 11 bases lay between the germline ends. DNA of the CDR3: TGTGCCAGTAGCATACTAGAAAACAATGAGCAGTTCTTC. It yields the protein CASSILENNEQFF.

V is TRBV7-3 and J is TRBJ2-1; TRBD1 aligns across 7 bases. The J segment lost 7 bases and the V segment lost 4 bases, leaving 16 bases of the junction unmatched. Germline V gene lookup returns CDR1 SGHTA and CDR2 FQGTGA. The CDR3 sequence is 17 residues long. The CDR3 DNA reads TGTGCCAGCAGCTACACCATCGACAGGGTTTTGGGAAATGAGCAGTTCTTC. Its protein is CASSYTIDRVLGNEQFF.

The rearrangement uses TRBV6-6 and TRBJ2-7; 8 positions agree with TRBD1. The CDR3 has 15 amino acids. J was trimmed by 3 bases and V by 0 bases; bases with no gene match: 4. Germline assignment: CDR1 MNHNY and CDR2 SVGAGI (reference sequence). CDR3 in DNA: TGTGCCAGCAGTTACTCGCCCGGACAGGGCTACGAGCAGTACTTC. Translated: CASSYSPGQGYEQYF.

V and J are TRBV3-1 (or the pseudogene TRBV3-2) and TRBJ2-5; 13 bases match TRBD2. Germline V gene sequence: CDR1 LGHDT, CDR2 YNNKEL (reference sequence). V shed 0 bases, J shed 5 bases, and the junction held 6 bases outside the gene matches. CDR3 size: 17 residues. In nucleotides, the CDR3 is TGTGCCAGCAGCCAAGATGGGACTAGCGGGATAAGGGAGACCCAGTACTTC. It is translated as CASSQDGTSGIRETQYF.

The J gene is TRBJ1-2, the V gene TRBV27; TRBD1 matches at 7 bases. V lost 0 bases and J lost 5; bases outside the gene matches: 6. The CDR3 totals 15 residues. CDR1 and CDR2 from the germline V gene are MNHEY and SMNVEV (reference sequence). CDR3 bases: TGTGCCAGCAGTTTATCGGGGACAGCCACATATGGCTACACCTTC. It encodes CASSLSGTATYGYTF.

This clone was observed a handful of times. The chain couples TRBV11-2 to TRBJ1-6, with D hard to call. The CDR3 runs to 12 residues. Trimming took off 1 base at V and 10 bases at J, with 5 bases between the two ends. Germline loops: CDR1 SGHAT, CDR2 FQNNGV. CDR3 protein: CASSLVGSPLHF. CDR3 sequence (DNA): TGTGCCAGCAGCTTAGTTGGCTCACCCCTCCACTTT. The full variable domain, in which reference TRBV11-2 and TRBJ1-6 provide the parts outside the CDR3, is EAGVAQSPRYKIIEKRQSVAFWCNPISGHATLYWYQQILGQGPKLLIQFQNNGVVDDSQLPKDRFSAERLKGVDSTLKIQPAKLEDSAVYLCASSLVGSPLHFGNGTRLTVT.

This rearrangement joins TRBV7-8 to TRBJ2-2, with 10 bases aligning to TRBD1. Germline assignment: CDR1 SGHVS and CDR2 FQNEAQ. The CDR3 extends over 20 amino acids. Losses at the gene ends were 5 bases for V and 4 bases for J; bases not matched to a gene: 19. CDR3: CASSVRTGQGCPRSTGELFF. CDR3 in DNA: TGTGCCAGCAGCGTCAGAACGGGACAGGGGTGCCCTAGGTCCACCGGGGAGCTGTTTTTT.

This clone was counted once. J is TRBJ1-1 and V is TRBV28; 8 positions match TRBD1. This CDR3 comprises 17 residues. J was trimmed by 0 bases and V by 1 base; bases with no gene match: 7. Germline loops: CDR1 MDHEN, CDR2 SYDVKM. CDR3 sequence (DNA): TGTGCCAGCAGTTTATCCCCGGGACAGGCGTTGAACACTGAAGCTTTCTTT. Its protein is CASSLSPGQALNTEAFF.